The 30 T cell receptor beta chains below come from one sample, sequenced in a study of breast tumors, draining lymph nodes, adjacent tissues. TCRdb re-derived calls from the multiplex PCR reads in MiXCR, one entry per CDR3 protein. Here the sample spans around 230,000 distinct CDR3 sequences, approximately 31% being singletons. Breast cancer patients provided tissue from their axillary draining lymph nodes. The sequenced sample was axillary lymph node tissue. These receptors came from a female donor with breast cancer. Some clones in this sample may be carry-over from other donors' samples.

The chain recombines TRBV10-3 with TRBJ1-1, with D perhaps matching TRBD1 (6 bases). Trimming stripped 3 bases from V and 4 bases from J, with 12 bases between. The germline CDR1 and CDR2 sequences are ENHRY and SYGVKD. The length of the CDR3 is 14 residues. The CDR3 DNA reads as TGTGCCATCAGTGAAGGGGGGTTTGGCACTGAAGCTTTCTTT. Its translation: CAISEGGFGTEAFF.

This clonotype was observed many times. V is TRBV19 and J is TRBJ1-2; possibly TRBD1 for D (6 bases). V gave up 4 bases and J gave up 0 bases, with 18 bases separating them. This CDR3 comprises 17 residues. Per the germline V gene, CDR1 is LNHDA and CDR2 is SQIVND (reference sequence). The CDR3 DNA reads TGTGCCAGTAGTAAAGGGTCGGGGGCTTCAACTAACTATGGCTACACCTTC. Residues: CASSKGSGASTNYGYTF. Using reference TRBV19 and TRBJ1-2 for the parts outside the CDR3, the full variable domain is DGGITQSPKYLFRKEGQNVTLSCEQNLNHDAMYWYRQDPGQGLRLIYYSQIVNDFQKGDIAEGYSVSREKKESFPLTVTSAQKNPTAFYLCASSKGSGASTNYGYTFGSGTRLTVV.

In this sample, this clonotype turned up many times. CDR3 coding DNA: TGTGCCAGTAGTATACGGGGACAGGGGGAGACCCAGTACTTC. It is translated as CASSIRGQGETQYF. This chain connects TRBV19 to TRBJ2-5; the match to TRBD1 covers 10 bases. The CDR3 loop spans 14 amino acids. CDR1 and CDR2 (germline): LNHDA, SQIVND (reference sequence). J lost 5 bases, V lost 2 bases, and 2 bases had no gene match.

This clonotype was seen many times. The genes are TRBV15 and TRBJ1-1, with D maybe TRBD1 (5 bases). Trimming left V 1 base short and J 2 bases short, with 11 bases between. The CDR3 consists of 15 residues. Germline lookup yields CDR1 LNHNV and CDR2 YYDKDF (reference sequence). CDR3 amino acids: CATSRGQGLNTEAFF. CDR3 sequence (DNA): TGTGCCACCAGCAGAGGGCAGGGCTTAAACACTGAAGCTTTCTTT.

Worth noting for this clonotype: A read error is possible here, since a much larger clone lies one base away. The V gene is TRBV3-1, the J gene TRBJ2-7, with TRBD1 identical over 9 bases. The CDR3 runs 15 residues. Trimming cost V 7 bases and J 4 bases; bases outside gene matches: 11. Per germline, CDR1 LGHDT and CDR2 YNNKEL (reference sequence). The CDR3 spells CASNKVPGQGYEQYF. CDR3 sequence (DNA): TGTGCCAGCAATAAAGTTCCGGGACAGGGTTACGAGCAGTACTTC.

The chain recombines TRBV19 with TRBJ1-6; 8 positions match TRBD1. The CDR3 consists of 17 residues. CDR1 is LNHDA, CDR2 SQIVND, per germline (reference sequence). With 3 bases clipped from V and 7 bases from J, the junction kept 11 bases outside the gene matches. The chain's CDR3 is CASSMLDRAALNSPLHF. CDR3 nucleotide sequence: TGTGCCAGTAGTATGTTGGACAGGGCCGCGTTGAATTCACCCCTCCACTTT.

Ten or more counts support this clonotype. V gene TRBV11-3 combines with J gene TRBJ2-3; no firm D call. Trimming removed 1 base at V and 4 bases at J, with 9 bases between. Germline loops: CDR1 SGHNT, CDR2 YENEEA. The CDR3 totals 14 residues. The DNA for the CDR3 is TGTGCCAGCAGCTTAGGGCGGCGGTCAGATACGCAGTATTTT. Translating it yields CASSLGRRSDTQYF.

The V gene is TRBV7-2, the J gene TRBJ1-1, with D unclear. CDR1 is SGHTA, CDR2 FQGNSA, per germline. Trimming removed 5 bases from V and 2 bases from J, with 12 bases in between. This CDR3 has 14 residues. The CDR3 nucleotides read TGTGCCAGCAGCGTCCCAGGTATTAACACTGAAGCTTTCTTT. Encoded protein: CASSVPGINTEAFF.

This clonotype has a count of ten or more. This rearrangement joins TRBV20-1 to TRBJ1-2; 9 bases map to TRBD1. The J segment lost 3 bases and the V segment lost 0 bases, leaving 8 bases of the junction unmatched. Germline assignment: CDR1 DFQATT and CDR2 SNEGSKA (reference sequence). This CDR3 has 16 residues. CDR3 coding DNA: TGCAGTGCTAGAGATATGGGACAGGGAGTGCACTATGGCTACACCTTC. It translates to CSARDMGQGVHYGYTF.

This clonotype was seen more than once but under ten times. The rearrangement uses TRBV30 and TRBJ2-2; a possible D gene is TRBD2 (6 bases). This CDR3 is built from 13 residues. Trimming left V 5 bases short and J 6 bases short, with 13 bases between. Germline V gene lookup returns CDR1 GTSNPN and CDR2 SVGIG (reference sequence). CDR3 sequence: CAWGHGGSGELFF. CDR3 nucleotides: TGTGCCTGGGGCCATGGGGGGTCCGGGGAGCTGTTTTTT. Full variable domain (outside the CDR3, taken from reference TRBV30 and TRBJ2-2): SQTIHQWPATLVQPVGSPLSLECTVEGTSNPNLYWYRQAAGRGLQLLFYSVGIGQISSEVPQNLSASRPQDRQFILSSKKLLLSDSGFYLCAWGHGGSGELFFGEGSRLTVL.

Many counts were recorded for this clonotype. V is TRBV5-8 and J is TRBJ2-2, with 10 nucleotides matching TRBD2. This CDR3 is 15 amino acids long. With 3 bases clipped from V and 6 bases from J, the junction kept 5 bases outside the gene matches. The germline V gene encodes CDR1 SGHTS and CDR2 YDEGEE. DNA of the CDR3: TGTGCCAGCAGCTCCAAGCGGGAGGGGCCCGGGGAGCTGTTTTTT. Its translation is CASSSKREGPGELFF.

This clonotype appeared a few times. A much larger clone lies a single base off, so this may be a read error. The chain employs TRBV14 and TRBJ2-1; 8 nucleotides match TRBD2. The CDR3 contains 15 residues. The germline CDR1 and CDR2 sequences are SGHDN and FVKESK. The CDR3 loop reads CASSQRRAGVYEPFF. Written as DNA, the CDR3 is TGTGCCAGCAGCCAAAGAAGAGCGGGAGTCTATGAGCCGTTCTTC.

In its sample, this clonotype was seen many times. This chain connects TRBV11-3 to TRBJ2-7, with D perhaps TRBD1 (6 bases). CDR1 SGHNT and CDR2 YENEEA come from the germline V gene. The CDR3 contains 14 residues. V lost 5 bases and J 1 base, leaving 12 bases between the germline ends. CDR3 nucleotide sequence: TGTGCCAGCAGCCCTCGACAGGTTTCCTACGAGCAGTACTTC. This codes for CASSPRQVSYEQYF. Looking up the rest from reference TRBV11-3 and TRBJ2-7 gives the full variable domain: EAGVVQSPRYKIIEKKQPVAFWCNPISGHNTLYWYLQNLGQGPELLIRYENEEAVDDSQLPKDRFSAERLKGVDSTLKIQPAELGDSAVYLCASSPRQVSYEQYFGPGTRLTVT.

The rearrangement links TRBV20-1 to TRBJ1-2, with a tentative D call TRBD1 (6 bases). Per germline, CDR1 DFQATT and CDR2 SNEGSKA (reference sequence). V lost 5 bases and J 5 bases, leaving 12 bases between the germline ends. The CDR3 covers 12 residues. CDR3 sequence reads: CSAGSGTYGYTF. Here the CDR3 DNA reads TGCAGTGCTGGGTCCGGGACATATGGCTACACCTTC.

This clonotype was seen many times. The chain's CDR3 is CATSRDWNTGELFF. The CDR3 nucleotides are TGTGCCACCAGCAGAGATTGGAACACCGGGGAGCTGTTTTTT. V usage is TRBV15 and J usage is TRBJ2-2; D gene uncertain. The CDR3 totals 14 residues. Germline V gene data show CDR1 as LNHNV and CDR2 as YYDKDF (reference sequence). V dropped 0 bases and J dropped 1 base, with 3 bases sitting between them.

This clonotype was observed at least ten times. CDR3 loop: CASTALFRLAGGGTGELFF. DNA for the CDR3: TGTGCCAGCACCGCACTCTTCCGACTAGCGGGAGGTGGTACCGGGGAGCTGTTTTTT. The rearrangement joins TRBV6-5 to TRBJ2-2, with 13 positions matching TRBD2. V shed 7 bases and J 5 bases; nucleotides not matched to a gene: 16. Per germline, CDR1 MNHEY and CDR2 SVGAGI. The CDR3 sequence is 19 residues long.

Ten or more counts support this clonotype. V and J are TRBV5-1 and TRBJ2-1; TRBD2 matches 8 bases. Germline V CDR1 and CDR2: SGHRS, YFSETQ. The CDR3 spans 15 residues. V was clipped by 4 bases and J by 8 bases; unmatched bases: 11. This CDR3 reads CASSPTSGVGHEQFF. The CDR3 nucleotides are TGCGCCAGCAGCCCAACTAGCGGAGTTGGGCATGAGCAGTTCTTC.

CDR3 loop: CALTSGRAPTSTDTQYF. The CDR3 DNA reads as TGTGCCCTGACTAGCGGGAGGGCGCCTACTAGCACAGATACGCAGTATTTT. The chain couples TRBV19 to TRBJ2-3; 14 nucleotides agree with TRBD2. The CDR3 is 17 residues long. Germline CDR1 and CDR2: LNHDA and SQIVND (reference sequence). V lost 11 bases and J lost 0; bases outside the gene matches: 10.

As concerns this clonotype: A much larger clone lies a single base off, so this may be a read error. This rearrangement joins TRBV3-1 to TRBJ2-2, with D tentatively TRBD2 (6 bases). Germline V gene lookup returns CDR1 LGHDT and CDR2 YNNKEL (reference sequence). The CDR3 totals 14 residues. CDR3 protein: CASSLREFTGKLFF. The CDR3 nucleotides read TGTGCCAGCAGCCTCCGGGAGTTCACCGGGAAGCTGTTTTTT.

This clonotype was detected many times. This chain connects TRBV12-3 or TRBV12-4 to TRBJ1-3; TRBD1 matches 7 bases. This CDR3 is built from 16 residues. V shed 6 bases, J shed 2 bases, and the junction held 10 bases outside the gene matches. CDR3: CASRAGGGAPGNTIYF. CDR3 bases: TGTGCCAGCAGGGCAGGGGGAGGCGCTCCTGGAAACACCATATATTTT.

As for this clonotype: A much larger clone lies one base from this, so it may be a read error. This rearrangement joins TRBV12-3 or TRBV12-4 to TRBJ2-2; D possibly corresponds to TRBD2 (6 bases). The CDR3 is 17 residues long. The germline V and J ends were trimmed by 3 bases and 4 bases, with 18 bases remaining between them. The CDR3 DNA sequence: TGTGCCAGCAGTTTCGCGCTTGGGGGGACCGCCACCGGGGAGCTGTTTTTT. The encoded protein is CASSFALGGTATGELFF.

This clonotype was seen ten or more times. The J gene is TRBJ2-7, the V gene TRBV7-2; TRBD2 aligns across 11 bases. Germline CDR1 SGHTA, CDR2 FQGNSA. The CDR3 is 16 residues long. V lost 1 base to trimming and J lost 5 bases; unmatched junction nucleotides: 7. The CDR3 loop is CASSLEASGRRHEQYF. CDR3 sequence (DNA): TGTGCCAGCAGCTTAGAGGCTAGCGGGAGGAGACACGAGCAGTACTTC.

In regard to this clonotype: A much larger clone lies one base from this, so it may be a read error. V and J are TRBV12-5 and TRBJ2-6, with a possible D match to TRBD1 (5 bases). The germline V gene encodes CDR1 LGHNT and CDR2 FRNRAP. The CDR3 length is 14 residues. CDR3 DNA sequence: TGTGCCAGCTGGTGGGGCGCTGGGGCCAACGTCCTGACTTTC. It yields the protein CASWWGAGANVLTF. Filled out from reference TRBV12-5 and TRBJ2-6, the complete variable domain reads DARVTQTPRHKVTEMGQEVTMRCQPILGHNTVFWYRQTMMQGLELLAYFRNRAPLDDSGMPKDRFSAEMPDATLATLKIQPSEPRDSAVYFCASWWGAGANVLTFGAGSRLTVL.

This clonotype was counted a single time. CDR3 region: CATSSAGGLSDNEQFF. The CDR3 DNA is TGTGCCACCAGCAGTGCCGGCGGGCTATCCGACAATGAGCAGTTCTTC. The chain recombines TRBV15 with TRBJ2-1; D possibly corresponds to TRBD2 (5 bases). V was trimmed by 3 bases and J by 5 bases, leaving 17 bases between them. The CDR3 contains 16 residues. The germline gives CDR1 LNHNV, CDR2 YYDKDF (reference sequence).

On this clonotype itself: It may be a read error: a sequence one base away is much more abundant. The CDR3 DNA sequence: TGTGCCAGCAGTCATTTGCGGGGTGAGCAGTTCTTC. This sequence encodes CASSHLRGEQFF. J is TRBJ2-1 and V is TRBV6-6, with a weak D call TRBD2 (6 bases). This CDR3 is 12 amino acids long. Germline-derived CDR1 and CDR2 are MNHNY and SVGAGI (reference sequence). The V gene lost 5 bases and the J gene lost 9 bases, with 11 bases spanning the gap.

J is TRBJ2-5 and V is TRBV7-8; D unclear. V lost 1 base and J lost 0, with 24 bases in between. Germline lookup yields CDR1 SGHVS and CDR2 FQNEAQ. The CDR3 is made up of 20 amino acids. The CDR3 DNA follows: TGTGCCAGCAGCTTAGGGTTGAGGCCTAACTACGAGCAGTACCAAGAGACCCAGTACTTC. Amino acids: CASSLGLRPNYEQYQETQYF.

This clonotype came up many times. The V call is TRBV5-1, the J call TRBJ1-6, with 7 bases lining up with TRBD1. The CDR3 sequence is 15 residues long. After removal of 4 bases from V and 10 bases from J, the junction contained 11 bases not matched to a gene. Germline loops: CDR1 SGHRS, CDR2 YFSETQ. In DNA, the CDR3 is TGCGCCAGCAGCCGGGGACAGCCTTTTGGGTCACCCCTCCACTTT. Amino acids: CASSRGQPFGSPLHF.

Only a few counts were recorded for this clonotype. It may be a read error: a sequence one base away is much more abundant. The rearrangement uses TRBV7-2 and TRBJ1-2; D is undetermined. This CDR3 has 15 amino acids. CDR1 SGHTA and CDR2 FQGNSA come from the germline V gene. Here the CDR3 DNA reads TGTGCCAGCAGCCCCGACCCGACAAGGACCTATGGCTACCCCTTC. It codes for CASSPDPTRTYGYPF.

As regards this clonotype: A much larger clone differs from this one at a single base, so this may be a read error. This chain joins TRBV20-1 and TRBJ2-7; D tentatively fits TRBD1 or TRBD2 (6 bases each). There are 18 residues in the CDR3. The V end lost 0 bases, the J end lost 0 bases, and 21 bases lay between the germline ends. Germline CDR1 and CDR2: DFQATT and SNEGSKA (reference sequence). CDR3 in amino acids: CSARDSRPGAILSYEQYF. The CDR3 DNA reads as TGCAGTGCTAGAGATTCCAGGCCGGGGGCCATACTCTCCTACGAGCAGTACTTC.

Worth noting for this clonotype: At one end, the junction sequence differs from germline, possibly due to a read error. The chain links TRBV20-1 to TRBJ2-1; a possible D gene is TRBD1 (5 bases). The CDR3 covers 14 residues. In germline, CDR1 is DFQATT, CDR2 SNEGSKA (reference sequence). Here the CDR3 reads CSALQVGSYTEQFF. CDR3 nucleotide sequence: TGCAGTGCTTTACAGGTAGGCTCCTACACTGAGCAGTTCTTC.